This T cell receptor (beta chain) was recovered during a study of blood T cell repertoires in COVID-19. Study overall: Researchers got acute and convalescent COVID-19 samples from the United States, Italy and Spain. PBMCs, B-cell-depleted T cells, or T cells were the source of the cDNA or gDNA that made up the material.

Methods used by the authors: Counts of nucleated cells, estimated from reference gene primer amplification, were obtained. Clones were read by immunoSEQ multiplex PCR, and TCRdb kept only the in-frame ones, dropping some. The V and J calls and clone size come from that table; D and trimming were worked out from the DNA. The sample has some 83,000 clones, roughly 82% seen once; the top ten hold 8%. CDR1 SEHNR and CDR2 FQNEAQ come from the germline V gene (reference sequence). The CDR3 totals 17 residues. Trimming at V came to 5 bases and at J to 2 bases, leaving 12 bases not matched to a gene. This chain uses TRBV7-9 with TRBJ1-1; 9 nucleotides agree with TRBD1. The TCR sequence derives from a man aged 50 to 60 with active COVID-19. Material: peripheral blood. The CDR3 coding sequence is TGTGCCAGCAGCCCACGTTACAGGGGGCGCTTAAACACTGAAGCTTTCTTT. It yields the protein CASSPRYRGRLNTEAFF.